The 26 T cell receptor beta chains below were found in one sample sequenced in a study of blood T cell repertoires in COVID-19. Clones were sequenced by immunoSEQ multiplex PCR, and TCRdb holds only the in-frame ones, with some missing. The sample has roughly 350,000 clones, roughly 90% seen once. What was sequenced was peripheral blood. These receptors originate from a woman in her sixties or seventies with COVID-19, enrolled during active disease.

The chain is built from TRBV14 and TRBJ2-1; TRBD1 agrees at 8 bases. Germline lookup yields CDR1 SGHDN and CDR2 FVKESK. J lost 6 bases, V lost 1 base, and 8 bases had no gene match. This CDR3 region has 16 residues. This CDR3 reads CASSQVFGQGTNEQFF. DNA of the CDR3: TGTGCCAGCAGCCAAGTCTTCGGACAGGGAACCAATGAGCAGTTCTTC.

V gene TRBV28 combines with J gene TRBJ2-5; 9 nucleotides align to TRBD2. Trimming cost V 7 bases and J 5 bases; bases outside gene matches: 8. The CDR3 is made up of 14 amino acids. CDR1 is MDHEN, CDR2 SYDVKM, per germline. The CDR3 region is CASTGGGAEETQYF. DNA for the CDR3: TGTGCCAGCACGGGCGGGGGGGCCGAGGAGACCCAGTACTTC.

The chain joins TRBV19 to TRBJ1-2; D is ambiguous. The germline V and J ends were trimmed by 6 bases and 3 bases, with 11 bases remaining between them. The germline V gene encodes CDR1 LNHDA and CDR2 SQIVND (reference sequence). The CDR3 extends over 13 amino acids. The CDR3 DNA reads TGTGCCAGTAGCAGCGGGCGGTACTATGGCTACACCTTC. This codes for CASSSGRYYGYTF.

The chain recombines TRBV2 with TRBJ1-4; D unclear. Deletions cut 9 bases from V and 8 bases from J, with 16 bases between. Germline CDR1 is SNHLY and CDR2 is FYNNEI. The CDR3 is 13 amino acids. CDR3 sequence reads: CAREGNSREKLFF. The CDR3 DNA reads TGTGCCAGAGAGGGAAATTCCAGGGAAAAACTGTTTTTT.

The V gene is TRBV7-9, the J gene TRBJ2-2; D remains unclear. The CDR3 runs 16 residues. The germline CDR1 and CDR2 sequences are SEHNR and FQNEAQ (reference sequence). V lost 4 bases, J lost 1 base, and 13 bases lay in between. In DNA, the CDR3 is TGTGCCAGCAGCTCTATCTCTCCGGGGAACACCGGGGAGCTGTTTTTT. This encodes CASSSISPGNTGELFF.

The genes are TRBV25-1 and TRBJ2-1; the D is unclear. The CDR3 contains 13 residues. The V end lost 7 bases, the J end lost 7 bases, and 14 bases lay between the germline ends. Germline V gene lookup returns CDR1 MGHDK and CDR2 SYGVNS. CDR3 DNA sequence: TGTGCCAGCAAGCAGGATTTAGGAAATGAGCAGTTCTTC. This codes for CASKQDLGNEQFF.

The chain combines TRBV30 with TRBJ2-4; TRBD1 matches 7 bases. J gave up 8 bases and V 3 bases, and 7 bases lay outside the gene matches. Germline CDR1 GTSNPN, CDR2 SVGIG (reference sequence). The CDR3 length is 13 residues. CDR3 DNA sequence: TGTGCCTGGAGGATCTGGCAGGGGGACATTCAGTACTTC. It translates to CAWRIWQGDIQYF.

Written as DNA, the CDR3 is TGTGCCAGCATTATGACCCCAGGGTTCACTGAAGCTTTCTTT. The encoded protein is CASIMTPGFTEAFF. This chain connects TRBV28 to TRBJ1-1; perhaps TRBD1 as D (5 bases). Germline V CDR1 and CDR2: MDHEN, SYDVKM. The ends were cut back, 7 bases at V and 4 bases at J, with 16 bases in the middle. The length of the CDR3 is 14 residues.

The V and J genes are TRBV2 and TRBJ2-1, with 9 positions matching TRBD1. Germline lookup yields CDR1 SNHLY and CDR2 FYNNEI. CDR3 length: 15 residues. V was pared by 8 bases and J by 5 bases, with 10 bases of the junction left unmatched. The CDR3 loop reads CASLYPGTGNNEQFF. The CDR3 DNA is TGTGCCAGCCTATACCCCGGGACAGGGAACAATGAGCAGTTCTTC. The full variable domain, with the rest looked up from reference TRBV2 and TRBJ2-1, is EPEVTQTPSHQVTQMGQEVILRCVPISNHLYFYWYRQILGQKVEFLVSFYNNEISEKSEIFDDQFSVERPDGSNFTLKIRSTKLEDSAMYFCASLYPGTGNNEQFFGPGTRLTVL.

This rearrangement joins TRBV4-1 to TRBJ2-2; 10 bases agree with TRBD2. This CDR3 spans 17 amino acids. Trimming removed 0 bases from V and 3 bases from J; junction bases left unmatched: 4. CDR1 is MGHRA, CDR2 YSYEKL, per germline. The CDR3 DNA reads TGCGCCAGCAGCCAAGACAGCGGGGGGGCCTACACCGGGGAGCTGTTTTTT. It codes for CASSQDSGGAYTGELFF.

Here the CDR3 reads CASRRGINEKLFF. In DNA form, the CDR3 reads TGTGCCAGCAGAAGGGGGATCAATGAAAAACTGTTTTTT. J is TRBJ1-4 and V is TRBV18; weak D call: TRBD1 (6 bases). In germline, CDR1 is KGHSH, CDR2 LQKENI. The CDR3 extends over 13 amino acids. The V end lost 8 bases, the J end lost 5 bases, and 12 bases lay between the germline ends.

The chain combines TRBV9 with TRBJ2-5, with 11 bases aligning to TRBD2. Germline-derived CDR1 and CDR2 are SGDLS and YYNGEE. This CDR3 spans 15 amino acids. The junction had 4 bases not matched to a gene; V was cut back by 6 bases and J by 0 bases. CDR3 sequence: CASTRTSGYQETQYF. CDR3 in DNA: TGTGCCAGCACCCGGACTAGCGGGTACCAAGAGACCCAGTACTTC.

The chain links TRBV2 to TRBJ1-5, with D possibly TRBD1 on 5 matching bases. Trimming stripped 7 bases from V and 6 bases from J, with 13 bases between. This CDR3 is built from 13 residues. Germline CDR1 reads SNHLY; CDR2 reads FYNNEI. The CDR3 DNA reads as TGTGCCAGCATTATAGGGGCAGGTCAGCCCCAGCATTTT. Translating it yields CASIIGAGQPQHF.

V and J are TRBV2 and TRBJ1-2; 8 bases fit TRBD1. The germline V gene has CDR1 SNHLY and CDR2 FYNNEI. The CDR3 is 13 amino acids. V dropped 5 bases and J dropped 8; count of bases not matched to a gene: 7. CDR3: CASSLDRAGGYTF. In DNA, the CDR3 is TGTGCCAGCAGTTTGGACAGGGCGGGCGGCTACACCTTC.

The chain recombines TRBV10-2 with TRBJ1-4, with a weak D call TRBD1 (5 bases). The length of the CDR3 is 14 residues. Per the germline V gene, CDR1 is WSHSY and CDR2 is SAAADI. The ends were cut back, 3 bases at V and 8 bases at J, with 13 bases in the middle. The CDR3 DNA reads TGCGCCAGCAGTGATCCAGGGATGGGGGAAAAACTGTTTTTT. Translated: CASSDPGMGEKLFF.

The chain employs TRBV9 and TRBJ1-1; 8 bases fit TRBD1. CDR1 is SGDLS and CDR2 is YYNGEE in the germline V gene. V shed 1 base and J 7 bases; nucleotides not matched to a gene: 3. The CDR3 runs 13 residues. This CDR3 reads CASSVLQGDEAFF. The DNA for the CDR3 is TGTGCCAGCAGCGTACTACAGGGGGATGAAGCTTTCTTT.

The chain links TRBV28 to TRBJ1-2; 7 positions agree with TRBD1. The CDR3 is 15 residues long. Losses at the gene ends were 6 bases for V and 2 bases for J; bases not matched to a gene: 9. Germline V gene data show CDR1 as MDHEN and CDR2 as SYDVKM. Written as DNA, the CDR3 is TGTGCCAGCAGCCTAACGGGACAGTTAAACTATGGCTACACCTTC. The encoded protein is CASSLTGQLNYGYTF.

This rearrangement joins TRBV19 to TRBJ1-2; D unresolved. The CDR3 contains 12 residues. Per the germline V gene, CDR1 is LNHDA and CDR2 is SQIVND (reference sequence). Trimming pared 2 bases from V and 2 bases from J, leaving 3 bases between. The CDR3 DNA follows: TGTGCCAGTAGTATACAAAACTATGGCTACACCTTC. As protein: CASSIQNYGYTF. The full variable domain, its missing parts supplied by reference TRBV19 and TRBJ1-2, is DGGITQSPKYLFRKEGQNVTLSCEQNLNHDAMYWYRQDPGQGLRLIYYSQIVNDFQKGDIAEGYSVSREKKESFPLTVTSAQKNPTAFYLCASSIQNYGYTFGSGTRLTVV.

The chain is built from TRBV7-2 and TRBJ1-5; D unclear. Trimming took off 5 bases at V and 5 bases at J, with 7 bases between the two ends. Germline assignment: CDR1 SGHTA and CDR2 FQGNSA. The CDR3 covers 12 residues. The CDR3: CASSNRDQPQHF. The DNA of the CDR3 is TGTGCCAGCAGCAACCGGGATCAGCCCCAGCATTTT.

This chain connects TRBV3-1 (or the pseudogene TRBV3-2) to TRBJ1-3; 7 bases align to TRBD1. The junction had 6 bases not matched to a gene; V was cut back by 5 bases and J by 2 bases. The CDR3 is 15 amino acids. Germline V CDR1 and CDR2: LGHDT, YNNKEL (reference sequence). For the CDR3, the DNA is TGTGCCAGCAGCTTTAGCACAGGGGCTGGAAACACCATATATTTT. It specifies CASSFSTGAGNTIYF.

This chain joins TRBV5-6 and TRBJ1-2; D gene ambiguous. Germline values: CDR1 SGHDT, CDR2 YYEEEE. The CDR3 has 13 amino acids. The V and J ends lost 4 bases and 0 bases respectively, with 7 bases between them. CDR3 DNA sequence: TGTGCCAGCAGCCTCGGGTCTAACTATGGCTACACCTTC. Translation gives CASSLGSNYGYTF.

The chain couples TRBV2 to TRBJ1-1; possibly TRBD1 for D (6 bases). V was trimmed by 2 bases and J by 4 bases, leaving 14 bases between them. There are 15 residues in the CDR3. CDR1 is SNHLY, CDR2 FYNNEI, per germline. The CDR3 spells CASSELQGRGTEAFF. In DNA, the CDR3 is TGTGCCAGCAGTGAATTACAGGGCAGAGGCACTGAAGCTTTCTTT. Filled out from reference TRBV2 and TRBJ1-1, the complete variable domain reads EPEVTQTPSHQVTQMGQEVILRCVPISNHLYFYWYRQILGQKVEFLVSFYNNEISEKSEIFDDQFSVERPDGSNFTLKIRSTKLEDSAMYFCASSELQGRGTEAFFGQGTRLTVV.

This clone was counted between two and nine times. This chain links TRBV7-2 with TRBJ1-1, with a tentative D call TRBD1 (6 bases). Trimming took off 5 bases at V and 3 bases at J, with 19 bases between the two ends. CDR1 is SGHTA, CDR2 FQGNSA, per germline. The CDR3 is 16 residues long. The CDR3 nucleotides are TGTGCCAGCAGCATCCGCTTACCGGGACATCACACTGAAGCTTTCTTT. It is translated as CASSIRLPGHHTEAFF.

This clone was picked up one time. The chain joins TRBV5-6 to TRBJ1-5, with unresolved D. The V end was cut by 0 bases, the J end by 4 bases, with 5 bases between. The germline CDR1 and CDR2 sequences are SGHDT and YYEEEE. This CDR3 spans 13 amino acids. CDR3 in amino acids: CASSLAGNQPQHF. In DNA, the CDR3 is TGTGCCAGCAGCTTGGCCGGGAATCAGCCCCAGCATTTT.

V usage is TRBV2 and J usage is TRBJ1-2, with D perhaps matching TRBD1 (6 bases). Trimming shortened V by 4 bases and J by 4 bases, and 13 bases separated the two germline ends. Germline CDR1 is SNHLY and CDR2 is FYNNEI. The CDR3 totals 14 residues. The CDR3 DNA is TGTGCCAGCAGTGCGACACAGGGATCCTATGGCTACACCTTC. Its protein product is CASSATQGSYGYTF.

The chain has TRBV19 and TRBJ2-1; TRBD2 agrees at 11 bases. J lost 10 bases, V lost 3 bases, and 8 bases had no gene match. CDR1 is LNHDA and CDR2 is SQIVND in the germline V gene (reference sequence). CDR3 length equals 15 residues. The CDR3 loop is CASSILLAGAFEQFF. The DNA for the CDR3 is TGTGCCAGTAGTATCTTACTAGCGGGGGCATTCGAGCAGTTCTTC.